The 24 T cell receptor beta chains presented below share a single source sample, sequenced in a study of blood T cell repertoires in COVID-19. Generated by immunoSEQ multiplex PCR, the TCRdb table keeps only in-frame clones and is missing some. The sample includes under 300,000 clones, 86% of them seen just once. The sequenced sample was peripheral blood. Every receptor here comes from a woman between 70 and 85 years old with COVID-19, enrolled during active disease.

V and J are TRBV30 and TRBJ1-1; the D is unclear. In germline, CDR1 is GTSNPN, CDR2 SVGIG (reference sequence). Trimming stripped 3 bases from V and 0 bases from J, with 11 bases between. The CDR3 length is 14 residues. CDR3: CAWRRVQMNTEAFF. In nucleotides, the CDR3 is TGTGCCTGGAGACGTGTACAGATGAACACTGAAGCTTTCTTT. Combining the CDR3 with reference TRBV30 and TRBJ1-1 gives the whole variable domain SQTIHQWPATLVQPVGSPLSLECTVEGTSNPNLYWYRQAAGRGLQLLFYSVGIGQISSEVPQNLSASRPQDRQFILSSKKLLLSDSGFYLCAWRRVQMNTEAFFGQGTRLTVV.

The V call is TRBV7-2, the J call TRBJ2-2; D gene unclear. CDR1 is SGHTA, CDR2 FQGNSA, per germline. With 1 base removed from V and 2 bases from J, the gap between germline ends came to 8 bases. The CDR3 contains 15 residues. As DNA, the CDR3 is TGTGCCAGCAGCTTAGTAACAGTAAACACCGGGGAGCTGTTTTTT. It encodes CASSLVTVNTGELFF.

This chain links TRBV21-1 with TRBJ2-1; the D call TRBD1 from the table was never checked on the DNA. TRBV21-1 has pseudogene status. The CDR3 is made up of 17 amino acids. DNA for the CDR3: TGTGCCAGCAGCATACCGACACCTCCGAGTAAATACAATGAGCAGTTCTTC. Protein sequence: CASSIPTPPSKYNEQFF.

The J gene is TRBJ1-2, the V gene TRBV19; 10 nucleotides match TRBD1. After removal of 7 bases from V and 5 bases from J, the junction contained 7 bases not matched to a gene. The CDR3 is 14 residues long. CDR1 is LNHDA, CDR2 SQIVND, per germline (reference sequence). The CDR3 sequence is CASTTDRGRYGYTF. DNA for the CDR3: TGTGCCAGTACTACAGACAGGGGGCGTTATGGCTACACCTTC.

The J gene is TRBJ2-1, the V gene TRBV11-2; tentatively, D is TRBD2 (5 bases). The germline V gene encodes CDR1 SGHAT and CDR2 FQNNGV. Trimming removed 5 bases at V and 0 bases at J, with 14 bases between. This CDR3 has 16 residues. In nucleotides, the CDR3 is TGTGCCAGCAGCCCTACTACGGGGAGCTCCTACAATGAGCAGTTCTTC. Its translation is CASSPTTGSSYNEQFF.

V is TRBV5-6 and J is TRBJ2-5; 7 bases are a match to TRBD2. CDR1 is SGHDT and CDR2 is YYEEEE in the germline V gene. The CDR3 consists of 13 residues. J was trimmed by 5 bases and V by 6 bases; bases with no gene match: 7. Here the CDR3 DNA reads TGTGCCAGCAACTCTATGGGGGGGGAGACCCAGTACTTC. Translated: CASNSMGGETQYF. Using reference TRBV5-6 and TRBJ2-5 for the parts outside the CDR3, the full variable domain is DAGVTQSPTHLIKTRGQQVTLRCSPKSGHDTVSWYQQALGQGPQFIFQYYEEEERQRGNFPDRFSGHQFPNYSSELNVNALLLGDSALYLCASNSMGGETQYFGPGTRLLVL.

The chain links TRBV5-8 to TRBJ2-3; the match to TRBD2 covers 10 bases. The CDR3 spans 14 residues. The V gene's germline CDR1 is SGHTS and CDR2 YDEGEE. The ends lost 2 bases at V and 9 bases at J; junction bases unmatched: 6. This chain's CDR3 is CASSLSGGAGTQYF. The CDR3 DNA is TGTGCCAGCAGCTTAAGCGGGGGGGCAGGGACGCAGTATTTT.

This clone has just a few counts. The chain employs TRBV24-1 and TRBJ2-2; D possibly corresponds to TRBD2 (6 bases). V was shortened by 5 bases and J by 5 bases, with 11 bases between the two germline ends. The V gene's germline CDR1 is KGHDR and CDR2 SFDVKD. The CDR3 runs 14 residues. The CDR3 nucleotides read TGTGCCACCAGTGGGAGGGTAAAAACCGGGGAGCTGTTTTTT. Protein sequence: CATSGRVKTGELFF.

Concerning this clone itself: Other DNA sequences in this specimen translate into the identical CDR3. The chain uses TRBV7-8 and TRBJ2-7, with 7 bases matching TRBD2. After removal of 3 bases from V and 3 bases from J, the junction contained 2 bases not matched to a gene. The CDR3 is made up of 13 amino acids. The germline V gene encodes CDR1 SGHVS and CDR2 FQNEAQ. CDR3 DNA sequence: TGTGCCAGCAGCTTTGGCGGGAGCTACGAGCAGTACTTC. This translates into CASSFGGSYEQYF.

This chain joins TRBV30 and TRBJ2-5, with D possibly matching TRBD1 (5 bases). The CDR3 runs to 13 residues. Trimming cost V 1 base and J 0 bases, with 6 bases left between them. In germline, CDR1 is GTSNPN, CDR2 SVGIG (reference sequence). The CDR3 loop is CAWSGTNQETQYF. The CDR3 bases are TGTGCCTGGAGTGGGACAAACCAAGAGACCCAGTACTTC.

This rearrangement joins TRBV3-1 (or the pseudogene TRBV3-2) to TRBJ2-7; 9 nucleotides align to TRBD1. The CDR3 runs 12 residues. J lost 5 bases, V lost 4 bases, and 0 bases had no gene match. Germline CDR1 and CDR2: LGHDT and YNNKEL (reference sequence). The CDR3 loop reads CASSRQGDEQYF. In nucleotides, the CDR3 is TGTGCCAGCAGCCGACAGGGGGACGAGCAGTACTTC.

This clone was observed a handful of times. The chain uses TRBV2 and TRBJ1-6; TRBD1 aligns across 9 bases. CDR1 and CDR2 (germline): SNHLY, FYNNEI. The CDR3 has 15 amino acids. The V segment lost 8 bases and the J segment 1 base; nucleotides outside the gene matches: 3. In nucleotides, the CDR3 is TGTGCCAGCTGGACAGGGGTTTCCTATAATTCACCCCTCCACTTT. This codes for CASWTGVSYNSPLHF.

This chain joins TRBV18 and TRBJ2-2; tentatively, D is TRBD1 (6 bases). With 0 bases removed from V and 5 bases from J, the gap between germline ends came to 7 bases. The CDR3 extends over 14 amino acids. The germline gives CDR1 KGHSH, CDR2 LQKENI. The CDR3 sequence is CASSPPGATGELFF. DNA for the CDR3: TGTGCCAGCTCACCACCGGGGGCAACCGGGGAGCTGTTTTTT.

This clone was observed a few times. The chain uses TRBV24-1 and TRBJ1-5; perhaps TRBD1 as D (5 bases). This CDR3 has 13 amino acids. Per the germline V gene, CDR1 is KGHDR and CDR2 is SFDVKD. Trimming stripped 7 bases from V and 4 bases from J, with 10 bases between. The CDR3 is CATRQGANQPQHF. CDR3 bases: TGTGCCACCAGGCAAGGGGCGAATCAGCCCCAGCATTTT.

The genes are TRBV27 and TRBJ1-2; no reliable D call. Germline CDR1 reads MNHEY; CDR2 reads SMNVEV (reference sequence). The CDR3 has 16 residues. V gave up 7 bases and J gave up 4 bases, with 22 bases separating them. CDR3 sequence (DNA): TGTGCCAGCATCCCCCGACACATACAACAGATCTATGGCTACACCTTC. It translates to CASIPRHIQQIYGYTF.

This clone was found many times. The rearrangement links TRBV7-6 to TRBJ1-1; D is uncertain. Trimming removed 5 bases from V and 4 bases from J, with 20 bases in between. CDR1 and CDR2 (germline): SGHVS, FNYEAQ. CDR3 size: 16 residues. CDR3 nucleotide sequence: TGTGCCAGCAGCCTTGGAGTCAGCCTTGTCGGCACTGAAGCTTTCTTT. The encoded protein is CASSLGVSLVGTEAFF.

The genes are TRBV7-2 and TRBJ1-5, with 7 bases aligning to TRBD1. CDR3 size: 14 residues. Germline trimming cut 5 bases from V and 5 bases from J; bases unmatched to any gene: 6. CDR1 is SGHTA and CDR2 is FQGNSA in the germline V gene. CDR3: CASSPQGYDQPQHF. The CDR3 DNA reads TGTGCCAGCAGCCCACAGGGGTACGATCAGCCCCAGCATTTT.

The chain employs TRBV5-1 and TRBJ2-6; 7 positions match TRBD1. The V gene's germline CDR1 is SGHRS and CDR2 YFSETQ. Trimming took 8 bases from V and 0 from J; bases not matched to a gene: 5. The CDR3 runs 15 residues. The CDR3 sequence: CASGDSSSGANVLTF. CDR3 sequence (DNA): TGCGCCAGTGGGGACAGCAGCTCTGGGGCCAACGTCCTGACTTTC.

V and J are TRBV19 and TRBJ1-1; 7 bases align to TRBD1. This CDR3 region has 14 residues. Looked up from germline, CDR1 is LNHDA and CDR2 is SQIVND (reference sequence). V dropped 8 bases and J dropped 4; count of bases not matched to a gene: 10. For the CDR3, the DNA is TGTGCCAGTCAACCCCTAGAGGGGGCCACTGAAGCTTTCTTT. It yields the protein CASQPLEGATEAFF. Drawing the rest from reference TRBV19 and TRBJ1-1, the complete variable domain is DGGITQSPKYLFRKEGQNVTLSCEQNLNHDAMYWYRQDPGQGLRLIYYSQIVNDFQKGDIAEGYSVSREKKESFPLTVTSAQKNPTAFYLCASQPLEGATEAFFGQGTRLTVV.

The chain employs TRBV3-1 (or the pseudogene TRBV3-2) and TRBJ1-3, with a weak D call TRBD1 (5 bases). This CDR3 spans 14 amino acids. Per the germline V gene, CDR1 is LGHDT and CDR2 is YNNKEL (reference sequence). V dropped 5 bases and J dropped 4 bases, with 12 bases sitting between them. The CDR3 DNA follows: TGTGCCAGCAGCGCGGGACCGGAGGGAAACACCATATATTTT. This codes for CASSAGPEGNTIYF.

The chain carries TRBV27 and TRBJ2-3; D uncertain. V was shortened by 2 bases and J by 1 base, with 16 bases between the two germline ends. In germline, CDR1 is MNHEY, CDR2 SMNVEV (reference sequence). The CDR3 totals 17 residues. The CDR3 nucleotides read TGTGCCAGCAGTTTACGTCGCGGCCCCCCGGGCACAGATACGCAGTATTTT. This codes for CASSLRRGPPGTDTQYF.

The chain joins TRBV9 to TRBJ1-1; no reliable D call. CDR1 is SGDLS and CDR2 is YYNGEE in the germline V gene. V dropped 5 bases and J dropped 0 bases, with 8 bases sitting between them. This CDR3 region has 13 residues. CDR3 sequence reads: CASSPRLNTEAFF. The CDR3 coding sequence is TGTGCCAGCAGTCCCAGGCTGAACACTGAAGCTTTCTTT. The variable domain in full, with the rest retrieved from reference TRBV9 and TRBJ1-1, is DSGVTQTPKHLITATGQRVTLRCSPRSGDLSVYWYQQSLDQGLQFLIQYYNGEERAKGNILERFSAQQFPDLHSELNLSSLELGDSALYFCASSPRLNTEAFFGQGTRLTVV.

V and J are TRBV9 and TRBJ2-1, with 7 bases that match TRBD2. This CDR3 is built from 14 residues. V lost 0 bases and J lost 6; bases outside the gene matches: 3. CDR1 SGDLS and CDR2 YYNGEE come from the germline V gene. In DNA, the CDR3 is TGTGCCAGCAGCGTAGAATGGGGGGGCAATGAGCAGTTCTTC. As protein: CASSVEWGGNEQFF.

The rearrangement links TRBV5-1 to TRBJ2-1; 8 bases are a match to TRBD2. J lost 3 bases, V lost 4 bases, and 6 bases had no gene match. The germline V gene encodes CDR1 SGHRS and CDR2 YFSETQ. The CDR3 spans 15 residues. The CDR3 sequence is CASSVARGGYNEQFF. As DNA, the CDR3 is TGCGCCAGCAGCGTCGCTCGGGGGGGCTACAATGAGCAGTTCTTC.